One T cell receptor (beta chain) is described in this entry. The entry originates in a study of T cell changes during pregnancy in multiple sclerosis. Clones were sequenced by immunoSEQ multiplex PCR, and TCRdb holds only the in-frame ones, with some missing. The data hold tens of thousands of clones, with about 88% observed a single time. The length of the CDR3 is 15 residues. Germline V gene data show CDR1 as MNHEY and CDR2 as SMNVEV (reference sequence). Trimming shortened V by 5 bases and J by 0 bases, and 13 bases separated the two germline ends. The V call is TRBV27, the J call TRBJ1-1; tentative D call: TRBD1 (6 bases). The specimen comprised CD8+ T cells from peripheral blood mononuclear cells, sampled in the third trimester of pregnancy. This TCR came from a female donor with multiple sclerosis, enrolled in a pregnancy study. The CDR3, as DNA: TGTGCCAGCAGTCGCGACGGGACACTGAACACTGAAGCTTTCTTT. Translation gives CASSRDGTLNTEAFF.